Following are 8 T cell receptor beta chains from one sample sequenced in a study of cytomegalovirus exposure and HLA in healthy donors. The PCR was carried out with 60 Vbeta primers and 13 Jbeta primers. Data came from immunoSEQ multiplex PCR; TCRdb stores just in-frame clones and leaves some out. The sample has under 150,000 clones; 70% to 80% are singletons. Sequencing used PBMCs. Source of these receptors: a woman in her forties or fifties in good health and CMV-seronegative.

The V call is TRBV9, the J call TRBJ2-3; D possibly corresponds to TRBD1 (5 bases). Germline V gene data show CDR1 as SGDLS and CDR2 as YYNGEE. The CDR3 contains 14 residues. Trimming pared 3 bases from V and 2 bases from J, leaving 10 bases between. The CDR3 reads CASSETAITDTQYF. CDR3 nucleotides: TGTGCCAGCAGCGAGACAGCTATCACAGATACGCAGTATTTT.

This clone was seen just once. This chain connects TRBV7-3 to TRBJ2-3; 10 bases align to TRBD2. The CDR3 sequence is 14 residues long. V trimming: 5 bases; J trimming: 3 bases; junction bases outside the gene matches: 2. The germline gives CDR1 SGHTA, CDR2 FQGTGA. The CDR3 spells CASSPGLATDTQYF. The CDR3, as DNA: TGTGCCAGCAGCCCGGGACTAGCGACAGATACGCAGTATTTT.

The chain recombines TRBV5-1 with TRBJ2-7; possible D gene TRBD1, 5 bases. With 3 bases removed from V and 3 bases from J, the gap between germline ends came to 10 bases. The CDR3 totals 13 residues. Germline CDR1 is SGHRS and CDR2 is YFSETQ. CDR3 in amino acids: CASSSRQGYEQYF. Here the CDR3 DNA reads TGCGCCAGCAGCTCCAGGCAGGGCTACGAGCAGTACTTC. The full variable domain, with the rest looked up from reference TRBV5-1 and TRBJ2-7, is KAGVTQTPRYLIKTRGQQVTLSCSPISGHRSVSWYQQTPGQGLQFLFEYFSETQRNKGNFPGRFSGRQFSNSRSEMNVSTLELGDSALYLCASSSRQGYEQYFGPGTRLTVT.

Regarding this clone: This likely comes from a read error, as the CDR3 has no conserved phenylalanine or tryptophan at its end. The chain joins TRBV30 to TRBJ2-7; 7 nucleotides agree with TRBD2. Germline CDR1 GTSNPN, CDR2 SVGIG (reference sequence). The ends lost 0 bases at V and 0 bases at J; junction bases unmatched: 2. This CDR3 is built from 14 residues. CDR3 in DNA: TGTGCCTGGAGTGTCGGGGGGAGCTCCTACGAGCAGTACCTC. Residues: CAWSVGGSSYEQYL.

The chain recombines TRBV6-1 with TRBJ2-1; no definite D call. Trimming removed 2 bases from V and 6 bases from J, with 11 bases in between. CDR1 is MNHNS, CDR2 SASEGT, per germline. This CDR3 has 14 residues. CDR3 loop: CASSEWFRSNEQFF. In nucleotides, the CDR3 is TGTGCCAGCAGTGAATGGTTCCGCAGCAATGAGCAGTTCTTC.

This clone appeared once. The gene calls are TRBV27 and TRBJ2-7, with 8 bases identical to TRBD2. Germline-derived CDR1 and CDR2 are MNHEY and SMNVEV (reference sequence). Unmatched junction bases numbered 12, after V lost 7 bases and J lost 4 bases. CDR3 size: 15 residues. CDR3 residues: CASTGGGGNTYEQYF. The DNA of the CDR3 is TGTGCCAGCACGGGGGGGGGCGGGAACACGTACGAGCAGTACTTC.

This clone has just one count. The chain employs TRBV9 and TRBJ1-2; 9 positions agree with TRBD1. The germline gives CDR1 SGDLS, CDR2 YYNGEE. Trimming took 4 bases from V and 3 from J; bases not matched to a gene: 7. The CDR3 consists of 15 residues. The CDR3 bases are TGTGCCAGCAGCCCCGGACAGGGGAGGGACTATGGCTACACCTTC. Translated, it gives CASSPGQGRDYGYTF.

The V call is TRBV6-1, the J call TRBJ2-7, with TRBD2 as a possible D gene (6 bases). CDR1 and CDR2 (germline): MNHNS, SASEGT. The CDR3 loop spans 13 amino acids. The V gene lost 2 bases and the J gene lost 8 bases, with 13 bases spanning the gap. CDR3 coding DNA: TGTGCCAGCAGTGAATGGCGGGAAGTCAAGCAGTACGTC. Its translation: CASSEWREVKQYV.